This T cell receptor (beta chain) was documented in a study of CD8 T cells in ankylosing spondylitis. Quantitative 5'-RACE with molecular barcodes generated TCR beta libraries. TCRdb reprocessed the 5' RACE reads via MiXCR and lists one record per CDR3 protein. This sample has 470,000 or so distinct CDR3 sequences, with roughly 26% found just once. Study-wide results and limits: Fewer than 10 highly homologous variants formed a TCR beta motif that appeared characteristic of ankylosing spondylitis blood.

CDR3 size: 17 residues. Germline trimming cut 2 bases from V and 2 bases from J; bases unmatched to any gene: 9. The germline V gene encodes CDR1 MNHEY and CDR2 SVGEGT. This clonotype was observed a handful of times. Its specificity is unknown. Material: blood, either unsorted or a sorted T cell fraction (not recorded which). The rearrangement links TRBV6-2 or TRBV6-3 to TRBJ1-5; 7 bases align to TRBD1. The receptor was derived from a male donor with ankylosing spondylitis. The CDR3 nucleotides read TGTGCCAGCAGTTACCGTCAGGGGGGTAGAGGCAATCAGCCCCAGCATTTT. Encoded protein: CASSYRQGGRGNQPQHF.